This paragraph reports one TCR beta chain. Its specificity is unknown. The data were taken from a study of response to subunit inactivated influenza vaccine. Findings of the study overall: With each seasonal influenza vaccination, the authors suggested, few new T cells are recruited.

TCRdb ran MiXCR on the RT-PCR reads and lists one entry per CDR3 protein. The sample includes about 620,000 distinct CDR3 sequences, approximately 12% of them seen just once. Looked up from germline, CDR1 is LNHNV and CDR2 is YYDKDF (reference sequence). The V end was cut by 0 bases, the J end by 1 base, with 9 bases between. The CDR3 has 15 residues. The gene calls are TRBV15 and TRBJ2-5; no clear D. The material was PBMCs from blood, obtained on the day of vaccination. The receptor was derived from a man aged 50-60 years who received an inactivated influenza vaccine. The chain's CDR3 is CATSRDPQAQETQYF. In DNA form, the CDR3 reads TGTGCCACCAGCAGAGATCCCCAGGCCCAAGAGACCCAGTACTTC.